This T cell receptor beta chain was recorded in a study of cytomegalovirus exposure and HLA in healthy donors. TCRdb keeps only in-frame clones here, not all; method: immunoSEQ multiplex PCR. Here the sample spans about 360,000 clones, around 86% being singletons. This CDR3 spans 16 amino acids. The junction had 11 bases not matched to a gene; V was cut back by 4 bases and J by 4 bases. From germline, CDR1 is PRHDT and CDR2 FYEKMQ (reference sequence). This sequence was found in a woman younger than 35 in good health and CMV-seronegative. Sequenced: PBMCs. The chain is built from TRBV13 and TRBJ2-7; 9 bases match TRBD1. The CDR3 here is CASSSWSGQGGYEQYF. CDR3 DNA: TGTGCCAGCAGCTCCTGGTCGGGACAGGGAGGGTACGAGCAGTACTTC.